Listed here are 22 T cell receptor beta chains from one sample, sequenced in a study of cytomegalovirus exposure and HLA in healthy donors. PCR amplification relied on 60 Vbeta primers (plus 13 Jbeta primers). Only in-frame clones appear in the TCRdb table, and some are missing; sequencing was by immunoSEQ multiplex PCR. Here the sample spans around 100,000 clones, roughly three quarters being singletons. The sample taken for sequencing was PBMCs. These receptors all stem from a man aged 40-49 years in good health and CMV-seropositive.

This clone was detected a few times. The chain uses TRBV13 and TRBJ2-1; D is unclear. V lost 6 bases and J lost 5, with 11 bases in between. The CDR3 contains 13 residues. Germline lookup yields CDR1 PRHDT and CDR2 FYEKMQ (reference sequence). The CDR3, as DNA: TGTGCCAGCAGTTTACGACTCGACAATGAGCAGTTCTTC. Translation gives CASSLRLDNEQFF.

The V call is TRBV9, the J call TRBJ2-3; TRBD2 matches at 7 bases. The length of the CDR3 is 18 residues. J gave up 0 bases and V 4 bases, and 14 bases lay outside the gene matches. Per germline, CDR1 SGDLS and CDR2 YYNGEE. This CDR3 is CASSPRSGSGSSTDTQYF. CDR3 nucleotide sequence: TGTGCCAGCAGCCCCCGGAGTGGTAGCGGGTCTAGCACAGATACGCAGTATTTT.

This rearrangement joins TRBV11-2 to TRBJ2-6; D might be TRBD1 (5 bases). V was shortened by 6 bases and J by 3 bases, with 12 bases between the two germline ends. Germline V CDR1 and CDR2: SGHAT, FQNNGV. The CDR3 has 15 residues. CDR3 in amino acids: CASSRQGGGANVLTF. CDR3 coding DNA: TGTGCCAGCAGTCGTCAGGGCGGTGGGGCCAACGTCCTGACTTTC.

The rearrangement joins TRBV5-1 to TRBJ1-4; the D is unclear. Trimming removed 0 bases at V and 1 base at J, with 10 bases between. This CDR3 is 16 amino acids long. The V gene's germline CDR1 is SGHRS and CDR2 YFSETQ. The CDR3 coding sequence is TGCGCCAGCAGCTTGGGCGGTTCGGGAACTAATGAAAAACTGTTTTTT. It yields the protein CASSLGGSGTNEKLFF.

This chain connects TRBV14 to TRBJ1-3, with D hard to call. Germline V gene sequence: CDR1 SGHDN, CDR2 FVKESK. This CDR3 has 14 residues. The ends were cut back, 6 bases at V and 3 bases at J, with 12 bases in the middle. The CDR3 region is CASSSRGDGNTIYF. In nucleotides, the CDR3 is TGTGCCAGCAGTTCTAGAGGAGATGGAAACACCATATATTTT.

This clone showed up just a few times. This rearrangement joins TRBV15 to TRBJ2-5, with D perhaps matching TRBD1 (5 bases). V dropped 1 base and J dropped 3 bases, with 12 bases sitting between them. The CDR3 sequence is 15 residues long. Germline values: CDR1 LNHNV, CDR2 YYDKDF (reference sequence). The CDR3 region is CATSRVGRAEETQYF. DNA of the CDR3: TGTGCCACCAGCAGAGTGGGCAGGGCTGAAGAGACCCAGTACTTC.

This clone was counted a single time. The CDR3 sequence is CASSFSGVGYTF. DNA of the CDR3: TGCGCCAGCAGCTTTTCAGGGGTGGGCTACACCTTC. The rearrangement links TRBV5-1 to TRBJ1-2; TRBD1 might be the D (6 bases). The CDR3 has 12 amino acids. Germline V gene sequence: CDR1 SGHRS, CDR2 YFSETQ. V was pared by 2 bases and J by 8 bases, with 10 bases between. The full variable domain, rest sourced from reference TRBV5-1 and TRBJ1-2, is KAGVTQTPRYLIKTRGQQVTLSCSPISGHRSVSWYQQTPGQGLQFLFEYFSETQRNKGNFPGRFSGRQFSNSRSEMNVSTLELGDSALYLCASSFSGVGYTFGSGTRLTVV.

Remarks on this clone: At one of its ends the junction is not consistent with the germline gene, which may arise from a read error. In nucleotides, the CDR3 is TGCGCCAGCAGCTTCGAGGCCGTAAGCGGAGTCCACTTC. Encoded protein: CASSFEAVSGVHF. The rearrangement links TRBV5-1 to TRBJ2-5, with a weak D call TRBD2 (5 bases). From germline, CDR1 is SGHRS and CDR2 YFSETQ. This CDR3 is 13 amino acids long. The full variable domain, rest sourced from reference TRBV5-1 and TRBJ2-5, is KAGVTQTPRYLIKTRGQQVTLSCSPISGHRSVSWYQQTPGQGLQFLFEYFSETQRNKGNFPGRFSGRQFSNSRSEMNVSTLELGDSALYLCASSFEAVSGVHFGPGTRLLVL.

The chain is built from TRBV2 and TRBJ1-2; 9 bases align to TRBD1. With 5 bases clipped from V and 2 bases from J, the junction kept 3 bases outside the gene matches. Germline V gene data show CDR1 as SNHLY and CDR2 as FYNNEI. This CDR3 contains 14 residues. CDR3 sequence reads: CASSLTGGNYGYTF. The CDR3 bases are TGTGCCAGCAGTTTGACAGGGGGAAACTATGGCTACACCTTC.

J is TRBJ2-1 and V is TRBV19; TRBD2 agrees at 8 bases. J gave up 4 bases and V 6 bases, and 8 bases lay outside the gene matches. Germline-derived CDR1 and CDR2 are LNHDA and SQIVND (reference sequence). The CDR3 runs 15 residues. The chain's CDR3 is CASRTSSGRYNEQFF. As DNA, the CDR3 is TGTGCCAGTAGGACCTCTAGCGGGCGATACAATGAGCAGTTCTTC.

The genes are TRBV27 and TRBJ2-1; 7 nucleotides align to TRBD2. The germline CDR1 and CDR2 sequences are MNHEY and SMNVEV (reference sequence). The CDR3 loop spans 13 amino acids. V was pared by 7 bases and J by 10 bases, with 10 bases of the junction left unmatched. The CDR3 loop reads CASIPRGETEQFF. CDR3 nucleotide sequence: TGTGCCAGCATCCCCCGGGGGGAAACGGAGCAGTTCTTC.

The CDR3: CASTPDKGNGPNEQYF. The CDR3 coding sequence is TGCGCCAGCACCCCGGACAAGGGAAACGGCCCCAACGAGCAGTACTTC. This chain connects TRBV10-1 to TRBJ2-7, with a tentative D call TRBD1 (5 bases). Germline V lookup: CDR1 WNHNN, CDR2 SYGVQD (reference sequence). The CDR3 totals 16 residues. The ends were cut back, 7 bases at V and 5 bases at J, with 24 bases in the middle.

V usage is TRBV5-1 and J usage is TRBJ2-1; 12 nucleotides line up with TRBD1. Per the germline V gene, CDR1 is SGHRS and CDR2 is YFSETQ. The V and J ends lost 4 bases and 3 bases, in that order; junction bases with no gene match: 8. This CDR3 is built from 17 residues. The CDR3 region has the DNA TGCGCCAGCAGCACCGGGACAGGGGGCTTGAGCTACAATGAGCAGTTCTTC. Translating gives CASSTGTGGLSYNEQFF. Full variable domain (rest looked up from reference TRBV5-1 and TRBJ2-1): KAGVTQTPRYLIKTRGQQVTLSCSPISGHRSVSWYQQTPGQGLQFLFEYFSETQRNKGNFPGRFSGRQFSNSRSEMNVSTLELGDSALYLCASSTGTGGLSYNEQFFGPGTRLTVL.

The V gene is TRBV12-5, the J gene TRBJ2-1; possible D gene TRBD2, 6 bases. The germline V gene has CDR1 LGHNT and CDR2 FRNRAP. Trimming shortened V by 8 bases and J by 6 bases, and 17 bases separated the two germline ends. CDR3 length: 14 amino acids. CDR3 sequence reads: CASLQGSGPNEQFF. The DNA for the CDR3 is TGTGCTAGTCTACAAGGTAGCGGACCCAATGAGCAGTTCTTC.

The chain recombines TRBV4-1 with TRBJ2-7; 7 nucleotides agree with TRBD1. CDR3 length: 16 amino acids. J gave up 0 bases and V 0 bases, and 5 bases lay outside the gene matches. Germline V gene sequence: CDR1 MGHRA, CDR2 YSYEKL. The chain's CDR3 is CASSQEGGSSSYEQYF. CDR3 sequence (DNA): TGCGCCAGCAGCCAAGAAGGGGGCAGTAGCTCCTACGAGCAGTACTTC.

This clone was recorded once. The chain joins TRBV7-8 to TRBJ2-3; D ambiguous. Trimming left V 7 bases short and J 0 bases short, with 8 bases between. Germline V gene lookup returns CDR1 SGHVS and CDR2 FQNEAQ. The CDR3 extends over 13 amino acids. The CDR3 loop is CASIGESTDTQYF. The CDR3 bases are TGTGCCAGCATAGGAGAGAGCACAGATACGCAGTATTTT.

A few counts support this clone. V usage is TRBV19 and J usage is TRBJ2-5; 7 bases agree with TRBD1. This CDR3 has 16 residues. J lost 0 bases, V lost 5 bases, and 9 bases had no gene match. CDR1 and CDR2 from the germline V gene are LNHDA and SQIVND (reference sequence). CDR3 amino acids: CASSSRQGGNQETQYF. In nucleotides, the CDR3 is TGTGCCAGTAGTTCCCGACAGGGTGGTAACCAAGAGACCCAGTACTTC.

There are a few counts of this clone. The rearrangement joins TRBV7-9 to TRBJ2-1, with 7 bases aligning to TRBD2. The V gene's germline CDR1 is SEHNR and CDR2 FQNEAQ (reference sequence). Trimming cost V 1 base and J 4 bases; bases outside gene matches: 4. The CDR3 spans 15 residues. The CDR3 region has the DNA TGTGCCAGCAGCTTAGTAGGACTAGGTTACAATGAGCAGTTCTTC. As protein: CASSLVGLGYNEQFF.

The V call is TRBV30, the J call TRBJ2-7; tentatively, D is TRBD1 (5 bases). CDR1 and CDR2 from the germline V gene are GTSNPN and SVGIG (reference sequence). The CDR3 is 13 amino acids. V shed 4 bases and J shed 3 bases, with 13 bases lying between them. The CDR3 region has the DNA TGTGCCTGGAACACAGGACAAATCTACGAGCAGTACTTC. Translation: CAWNTGQIYEQYF. Together with reference TRBV30 and TRBJ2-7, the CDR3 gives the full variable domain: SQTIHQWPATLVQPVGSPLSLECTVEGTSNPNLYWYRQAAGRGLQLLFYSVGIGQISSEVPQNLSASRPQDRQFILSSKKLLLSDSGFYLCAWNTGQIYEQYFGPGTRLTVT.

V is TRBV27 and J is TRBJ2-3; 10 bases are a match to TRBD2. CDR3 length: 16 residues. Germline values: CDR1 MNHEY, CDR2 SMNVEV (reference sequence). V lost 3 bases to trimming and J lost 3 bases; unmatched junction nucleotides: 6. CDR3 amino acids: CASSFGGLAVTDTQYF. In DNA, the CDR3 is TGTGCCAGCAGTTTTGGCGGACTAGCGGTTACAGATACGCAGTATTTT.

The gene calls are TRBV11-2 and TRBJ1-3, with a possible D match to TRBD1 (5 bases). The CDR3 contains 14 residues. The V gene lost 4 bases and the J gene lost 1 base, with 8 bases spanning the gap. CDR1 and CDR2 from the germline V gene are SGHAT and FQNNGV. The CDR3 sequence: CASSSSGSGNTIYF. The CDR3 coding sequence is TGTGCCAGCAGCTCTTCAGGGTCTGGAAACACCATATATTTT. Supplemented by reference TRBV11-2 and TRBJ1-3, the full variable domain reads EAGVAQSPRYKIIEKRQSVAFWCNPISGHATLYWYQQILGQGPKLLIQFQNNGVVDDSQLPKDRFSAERLKGVDSTLKIQPAKLEDSAVYLCASSSSGSGNTIYFGEGSWLTVV.

This chain joins TRBV14 and TRBJ1-1; D not resolved. Germline V gene sequence: CDR1 SGHDN, CDR2 FVKESK. V lost 0 bases and J lost 4, with 12 bases in between. CDR3 size: 15 residues. The CDR3 nucleotides are TGTGCCAGCAGCCAAGAGCTGGGCTTGGCCACTGAAGCTTTCTTT. Its protein product is CASSQELGLATEAFF.